The 19 T cell receptor beta chains in this list originate from one sample, sequenced in a study of CD8+ T cells in alopecia areata. In each case, RNA was isolated and then reverse transcribed into cDNA as the sequencing template. Sequencing was performed with immunoSEQ multiplex PCR; in TCRdb, only in-frame clones are kept and a portion is missing. The table lists approximately 300,000 clones, with no singletons. The pooled cutaneous lymph node cells were sorted using several markers (CD4, CD8alpha, NKG2D, NKG2ACE and others). The sample taken for sequencing was CD4+ T cells sorted from a lymph node. The receptors were gathered from a C3H/HeJ mouse with alopecia areata. For this strain, the MHC haplotype corresponds to H2-k.

As for this clone: Mouse gene names apply. The read stops 4 residues short of the end of the CDR3; the missing end is completed from the germline J gene. The chain uses TRBV13-1 and TRBJ2-3, with 8 bases that match TRBD2. The CDR3 contains 16 residues. The germline V gene has CDR1 NSHNY and CDR2 SYGAGN. With 0 bases clipped from V and 1 base from J, the junction kept 4 bases outside the gene matches. The CDR3 loop reads CASSDAWGARAETLYF. CDR3 bases read: TGTGCCAGCAGTGATGCCTGGGGGGCGCGTGCAGAA.

This clone has more than one count but fewer than ten. Here the gene names and germline are mouse. With the read ending 4 residues before the CDR3 end, the germline J gene is used to fill in that end. The rearrangement links TRBV3 to TRBJ2-5, with 12 bases identical to TRBD2. The V gene end was trimmed by 5 bases and the J gene end by 2 bases; junction bases not matched to a gene: 5. This CDR3 has 16 residues. Germline V gene data show CDR1 as SNHLY and CDR2 as FYNGKV (reference sequence). The CDR3 DNA, read in part, is TGTGCCAGCAGCCTCCGGGACTGGGGGGTCCAAGAC. Its protein is CASSLRDWGVQD. The full-length CDR3 reads as CASSLRDWGVQDTQYF.

This clone was recorded a few times. This may stem from a read error, because a much larger clone lies one nucleotide away. The gene names given are mouse names. The CDR3 is cut off 4 residues early in the read; its end comes from the germline J gene. The sample carries other DNA sequences with the same CDR3. The rearrangement uses TRBV5 and TRBJ2-7, with 7 bases lining up with TRBD1. With V trimmed by 1 base and J by 0 bases, 0 bases remained unmatched. This CDR3 contains 14 residues. CDR1 is LGHNA and CDR2 is YNLKQL in the germline V gene (reference sequence). The CDR3 region is CASSQGQGSYEQYF. The CDR3 DNA, read in part, is TGTGCCAGCAGCCAAGGACAGGGCTCCTAT.

This clone was seen only a few times. Genes and germline are mouse. The read ends 4 residues early relative to the CDR3; the germline J gene fills the gap. The sample carries other DNA sequences with the same CDR3. The chain joins TRBV13-2 to TRBJ2-7, with 10 bases that match TRBD2. CDR3 length: 14 residues. Germline V gene data show CDR1 as NNHNN and CDR2 as SYGAGS (reference sequence). Partial CDR3 DNA: TGTGCCAGCGGTGAGAAGACTGGGGGGTAT. Translated, it gives CASGEKTGGY. In full, the CDR3 reads CASGEKTGGYEQYF.

Note on this clone: Gene names follow the mouse nomenclature. The read terminates 4 residues before the CDR3 end, so the remaining end is supplied by the germline J gene. The gene calls are TRBV31 and TRBJ2-2, with 7 bases lining up with TRBD2. Unmatched junction bases numbered 0, after V lost 1 base and J lost 1 base. This CDR3 comprises 14 residues. Germline assignment: CDR1 GKSSPN and CDR2 SITVG. The covered CDR3 bases are TGTGCCTGGAGTCGACTGGGAAACACCGGG. This sequence encodes CAWSRLGNTG. The whole CDR3 region reads CAWSRLGNTGQLYF.

On this clone itself: Gene names denote mouse genes. The sequenced fragment ends 4 residues before the CDR3 boundary, so the rest is inferred from the germline J gene. V usage is TRBV13-1 and J usage is TRBJ2-1; a possible D gene is TRBD1 (6 bases). V was clipped by 1 base and J by 1 base, with 9 bases between them. Germline assignment: CDR1 NSHNY and CDR2 SYGAGN. This CDR3 contains 15 residues. CDR3 amino acids: CASSDWDKNYAEQFF. The part of the CDR3 DNA that was read is TGTGCCAGCAGTGATTGGGACAAAAACTATGCT.

A word on this clone: Gene names refer to mouse genes. Read sequence stops 4 residues before the CDR3 end, and the germline J gene provides the missing end. Additional DNA sequences in this sample encode the identical CDR3. This chain joins TRBV19 and TRBJ2-2; D perhaps matches TRBD1 (6 bases). The CDR3 is 15 amino acids. The V gene lost 1 base and the J gene lost 0 bases, with 7 bases spanning the gap. CDR1 FNHDT and CDR2 SITEND come from the germline V gene (reference sequence). The CDR3 sequence: CASSIRQANTGQLYF. Incomplete CDR3 DNA: TGTGCCAGCAGTATAAGACAGGCAAACACCGGG.

This clone has only a few counts. Germline and genes here are mouse. The read gets to within 4 residues of the CDR3 end, and the germline J gene fills in the rest. The rearrangement links TRBV13-1 to TRBJ2-3; D is perhaps TRBD2 (6 bases). This CDR3 has 17 amino acids. CDR1 is NSHNY, CDR2 SYGAGN, per germline. V was trimmed by 0 bases and J by 0 bases, leaving 14 bases between them. CDR3 bases read: TGTGCCAGCAGTGATGCCGTACTGGGAACTAGTGCAGAA. Its translation: CASSDAVLGTSAE. In full, the CDR3 reads CASSDAVLGTSAETLYF.

This clone was counted between two and nine times. These gene names are mouse names. Read data end 4 residues before the CDR3 end; the end is taken from the germline J gene. The chain employs TRBV19 and TRBJ2-3, with D tentatively TRBD1 (6 bases). CDR3 length: 14 residues. V lost 6 bases, J lost 0 bases, and 11 bases lay in between. Germline assignment: CDR1 FNHDT and CDR2 SITEND (reference sequence). Incomplete CDR3 DNA: TGTGCCAGCATATCCGGGACAAGTGCAGAA. As protein: CASISGTSAE. The full CDR3 protein reads CASISGTSAETLYF.

This clone was seen only a few times. Gene names and germline match the mouse. The read gets to within 4 residues of the CDR3 end, and the germline J gene fills in the rest. Distinct nucleotide sequences in the sample also encode this CDR3. The chain combines TRBV5 with TRBJ2-3; a possible D gene is TRBD2 (6 bases). V lost 4 bases to trimming and J lost 0 bases, with 11 bases between them. Looked up from germline, CDR1 is LGHNA and CDR2 is YNLKQL (reference sequence). CDR3 length: 15 amino acids. CDR3 DNA, as far as it was read: TGTGCCAGCAGCCTCGGGACTACTAGTGCAGAA. Translated, it gives CASSLGTTSAE. In full, the CDR3 reads CASSLGTTSAETLYF.

With regard to this clone: Gene and germline names: mouse. The CDR3 extends 4 residues past the end of the read, so its final part is completed from the germline J gene. This chain uses TRBV1 with TRBJ2-5; 8 bases map to TRBD2. Germline CDR1 is NSQYPW and CDR2 is LRSPGD (reference sequence). The length of the CDR3 is 15 residues. V shed 3 bases and J 2 bases; nucleotides not matched to a gene: 4. The CDR3 loop is CTCSAMGGVQDTQYF. CDR3 DNA, as far as it was read: TGCACCTGCAGTGCCATGGGGGGGGTCCAAGAC. The variable domain in full, with the rest retrieved from reference TRBV1 and TRBJ2-5, is VTLLEQNPRWRLVPRGQAVNLRCILKNSQYPWMSWYQQDLQKQLQWLFTLRSPGDKEVKSLPGADYLATRVTDTELRLQVANMSQGRTLYCTCSAMGGVQDTQYFGPGTRLLVL.

There are a few counts of this clone. Genes and germline are mouse. The read comes to an end 4 residues before the CDR3 does, leaving the germline J gene to fill in the end. J is TRBJ2-2 and V is TRBV13-1; the D is unclear. The CDR3 is 13 amino acids. CDR1 and CDR2 from the germline V gene are NSHNY and SYGAGN. The V end was cut by 4 bases, the J end by 3 bases, with 7 bases between. The sequenced part of the CDR3 DNA is TGTGCCAGCAGTTCTGGAGACACCGGG. Amino acids: CASSSGDTG. The whole CDR3 region reads CASSSGDTGQLYF.

In this sample, this clone turned up a few times. All gene names here are mouse names. The sequence runs out 4 residues before the end of the CDR3; the remainder is reconstructed from the germline J gene. This CDR3 is also generated by other DNA sequences in the sample. The chain employs TRBV13-1 and TRBJ2-2, with D possibly TRBD2 on 7 matching bases. The CDR3 is 15 amino acids. Per the germline V gene, CDR1 is NSHNY and CDR2 is SYGAGN. V gave up 1 base and J gave up 2 bases, with 9 bases separating them. The CDR3 DNA, read in part, is TGTGCCAGCAGTGATAGGGGGGCGAACACCGGG. Its protein product is CASSDRGANTG. The whole CDR3 protein is CASSDRGANTGQLYF.

This clone has just a few counts. The germline and genes are mouse ones. The CDR3 is cut off 4 residues early in the read; its end comes from the germline J gene. The V gene is TRBV1, the J gene TRBJ2-2, with TRBD2 as a possible D gene (5 bases). The CDR3 covers 14 residues. Germline values: CDR1 NSQYPW, CDR2 LRSPGD (reference sequence). Trimming removed 0 bases from V and 3 bases from J, with 5 bases in between. The CDR3 spells CTCSADWDTGQLYF. CDR3 DNA, as far as it was read: TGCACCTGCAGTGCAGACTGGGACACCGGG. Full variable domain (rest looked up from reference TRBV1 and TRBJ2-2): VTLLEQNPRWRLVPRGQAVNLRCILKNSQYPWMSWYQQDLQKQLQWLFTLRSPGDKEVKSLPGADYLATRVTDTELRLQVANMSQGRTLYCTCSADWDTGQLYFGEGSKLTVL.

This clone was counted only a few times. Gene names denote mouse genes. The sequenced CDR3 bases are TGTGCCAGCAGTGGCAGGGGGGAGGACTCC. This gives the protein CASSGRGEDS. The entire CDR3 sequence reads CASSGRGEDSDYTF. This chain links TRBV13-1 with TRBJ1-2, with 7 bases fitting TRBD1. The CDR3 extends 4 residues past the end of the read, so its final part is completed from the germline J gene. The CDR3 has 14 residues. Unmatched junction bases numbered 5, after V lost 3 bases and J lost 3 bases. Per the germline V gene, CDR1 is NSHNY and CDR2 is SYGAGN.

This clone was counted a few times. Genes and germline are mouse. The read comes to an end 4 residues before the CDR3 does, leaving the germline J gene to fill in the end. This rearrangement joins TRBV19 to TRBJ2-3; 7 bases are a match to TRBD2. The CDR3 contains 15 residues. V gave up 2 bases and J gave up 0 bases; unmatched junction bases: 3. Germline V lookup: CDR1 FNHDT, CDR2 SITEND (reference sequence). The DNA read from the CDR3 is TGTGCCAGCAGTATGGGGGGGGGTAGTGCAGAA. Its translation is CASSMGGGSAE. In full, the CDR3 is CASSMGGGSAETLYF.

This clone was seen many times. The listed genes are named as in mouse. Coverage ceases 4 residues before the CDR3 finishes, and the germline J gene fills in the end. This same CDR3 is encoded by further DNA sequences in the sample. V and J are TRBV1 and TRBJ2-5; TRBD2 agrees at 8 bases. V shed 1 base, J shed 2 bases, and the junction held 2 bases outside the gene matches. CDR3 size: 15 residues. Looked up from germline, CDR1 is NSQYPW and CDR2 is LRSPGD (reference sequence). CDR3 protein: CTCSAVTGVQDTQYF. The part of the CDR3 DNA that was read is TGCACCTGCAGTGCAGTGACTGGGGTCCAAGAC. The complete variable domain, with remaining parts taken from reference TRBV1 and TRBJ2-5, reads VTLLEQNPRWRLVPRGQAVNLRCILKNSQYPWMSWYQQDLQKQLQWLFTLRSPGDKEVKSLPGADYLATRVTDTELRLQVANMSQGRTLYCTCSAVTGVQDTQYFGPGTRLLVL.

This clone showed up just a few times. The genes and germline here are from mouse. The missing CDR3 end, 4 residues past where the read stops, is filled in from the germline J gene. V usage is TRBV13-1 and J usage is TRBJ2-3, with 8 bases matching TRBD1. After removal of 3 bases from V and 0 bases from J, the junction contained 3 bases not matched to a gene. Germline CDR1 is NSHNY and CDR2 is SYGAGN. This CDR3 is built from 15 residues. CDR3 sequence: CASSGTGYSAETLYF. The sequenced CDR3 bases are TGTGCCAGCAGTGGGACAGGGTATAGTGCAGAA.

In this sample, this clone turned up a few times. Gene names and germline refer to mouse. The read terminates 4 residues ahead of where the CDR3 ends, so the germline J gene completes it. V is TRBV13-1 and J is TRBJ2-3; D unclear. The germline V gene has CDR1 NSHNY and CDR2 SYGAGN. V dropped 5 bases and J dropped 0 bases, with 10 bases sitting between them. This CDR3 spans 14 amino acids. The CDR3 bases that were read are TGTGCCAGCAGACTCAGGAGTAGTGCAGAA. Protein sequence: CASRLRSSAE. Given in full, the CDR3 is CASRLRSSAETLYF.